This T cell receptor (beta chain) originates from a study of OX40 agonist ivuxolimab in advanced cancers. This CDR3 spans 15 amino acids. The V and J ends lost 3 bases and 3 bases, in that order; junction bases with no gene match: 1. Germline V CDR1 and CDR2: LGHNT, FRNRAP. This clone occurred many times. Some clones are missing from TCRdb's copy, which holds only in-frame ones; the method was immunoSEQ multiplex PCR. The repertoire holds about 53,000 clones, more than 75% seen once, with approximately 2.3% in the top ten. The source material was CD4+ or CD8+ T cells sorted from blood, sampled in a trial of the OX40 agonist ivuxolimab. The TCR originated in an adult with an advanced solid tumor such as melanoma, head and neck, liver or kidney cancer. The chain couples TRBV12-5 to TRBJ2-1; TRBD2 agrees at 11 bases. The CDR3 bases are TGTGCTAGTGGTTTAGGGACTAGCGGCTACAATGAGCAGTTCTTC. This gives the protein CASGLGTSGYNEQFF.